This T cell receptor (beta chain) was documented in a study of blood T cell repertoires in COVID-19. Generated by immunoSEQ multiplex PCR, the TCRdb table keeps only in-frame clones and is missing some. The sample carries some 73,000 clones, 75% to 90% recorded once. Germline CDR1 reads SNHLY; CDR2 reads FYNNEI. CDR3 length: 12 amino acids. Trimming left V 7 bases short and J 0 bases short, with 7 bases between. The specimen was peripheral blood. This sequence was found in a man aged 80 or over with COVID-19, enrolled during active disease. The chain uses TRBV2 and TRBJ2-7; D uncertain. CDR3 sequence: CASIVFSYEQYF. CDR3 DNA sequence: TGTGCCAGCATTGTCTTCTCCTACGAGCAGTACTTC.